The TCR beta chain under discussion was sequenced for a study of cytomegalovirus exposure and HLA in healthy donors. Trimming shortened V by 2 bases and J by 0 bases, and 8 bases separated the two germline ends. This CDR3 region has 15 residues. Germline V gene lookup returns CDR1 MNHNS and CDR2 SASEGT. The PCR contained 60 Vbeta and 13 Jbeta primers. Repertoires were generated with immunoSEQ multiplex PCR, while TCRdb's copy carries only in-frame clones and drops some. The data contain 160,000 or so clones, over 60% of them seen just once; the ten biggest clones take up just over 3%. The V gene is TRBV6-1, the J gene TRBJ1-3; D ambiguous. Material: PBMCs. The sequence was obtained from a woman aged 40 to 50 in good health and CMV-seronegative. CDR3 DNA: TGTGCCAGCAGTGAAAGTTGGCTCTCTGGAAACACCATATATTTT. It codes for CASSESWLSGNTIYF.